Given below is one T cell receptor beta chain in context. One end of the junction fails to match germline, which may point to a read error. These data belong to a study of cytomegalovirus exposure and HLA in healthy donors. The PCR ran on 60 Vbeta and 13 Jbeta primers. Assay: immunoSEQ multiplex PCR; the TCRdb copy retains only in-frame clones and omits some. The table includes 200,000 to 250,000 clones, about four fifths detected once. Germline V gene data show CDR1 as LNHDA and CDR2 as SQIVND (reference sequence). The CDR3 spans 14 residues. The rearrangement uses TRBV19 and TRBJ2-6; weak D call: TRBD1 (5 bases). The sequenced sample was PBMCs. This receptor was obtained from a man younger than 45 in good health and CMV-seronegative. The CDR3 loop reads CASRRVSGASVLTF. In DNA form, the CDR3 reads TGTGCCAGTCGCAGGGTGTCTGGGGCCAGCGTCCTGACTTTC.